The clone carrying this T cell receptor (beta chain) showed up just a few times. V trimming: 5 bases; J trimming: 8 bases; junction bases outside the gene matches: 5. CDR3 length equals 12 residues. The data stem from a study of blood T cell repertoires in COVID-19. Study-wide background: COVID-19 samples, acute and convalescent, were from the United States, Italy and Spain. In each case, the material was cDNA or gDNA derived from T cells, B-cell-depleted T cells, or PBMCs.

Authors' analysis steps: Amplified reference gene primers provided the basis for estimating nucleated cell counts. Clones were read by immunoSEQ multiplex PCR, and TCRdb kept only the in-frame ones, dropping some. Clone size and the V and J calls come from that table; the DNA yielded D and trimming. In the table there are 200,000 to 300,000 clones, roughly 80% of which are singletons. Sequences were obtained from peripheral blood. This sequence was found in a woman between 18 and 29 years old with acute or convalescent COVID-19. The chain uses TRBV12-3 or TRBV12-4 and TRBJ1-2, with TRBD1 matching 7 bases. The CDR3 region has the DNA TGTGCCAGCAGTCGGACAGGAGGGGGCTACACCTTC. The encoded protein is CASSRTGGGYTF.